The 11 T cell receptor beta chains below were found in one sample sequenced in a study of T-cell reconstitution after alpha-beta-depleted transplantation in children. This sample's TCRbeta library carried unique molecular identifier barcodes. TCRdb called the PCR reads again in MiXCR, with one record for every CDR3 protein. Of approximately 500,000 distinct CDR3 sequences listed, over 9.5% are singletons. This specimen was PBMCs, taken before TCRalphabeta/CD19-depleted stem cell transplant. The receptors derive from a child aged 2-15 years with inherited bone marrow failure, due to receive a stem cell transplant.

In this sample, this clonotype turned up many times. The CDR3 spells CSVIGPPAEPYEQYF. The CDR3, as DNA: TGCAGTGTCATAGGGCCCCCTGCGGAGCCCTACGAGCAGTACTTC. The V and J genes are TRBV20-1 and TRBJ2-7; no firm D call. Germline V gives CDR1 DFQATT, CDR2 SNEGSKA (reference sequence). This CDR3 is 15 amino acids long. Trimming cost V 7 bases and J 2 bases, with 21 bases left between them.

The sample holds many counts of this clonotype. The chain uses TRBV29-1 and TRBJ2-7, with TRBD1 identical over 10 bases. The CDR3 sequence is 12 residues long. Trimming cost V 7 bases and J 7 bases; bases outside gene matches: 7. The V gene's germline CDR1 is SQVTM and CDR2 ANQGSEA. The CDR3 DNA is TGCAGCGCCGGACAGGGGGAAGGTGAGCAGTACTTC. This codes for CSAGQGEGEQYF.

This clonotype has at least ten counts. The rearrangement uses TRBV5-1 and TRBJ1-2; possibly TRBD1 for D (6 bases). Trimming left V 4 bases short and J 13 bases short, with 17 bases between. The CDR3 runs 12 residues. Germline CDR1 is SGHRS and CDR2 is YFSETQ. CDR3 in DNA: TGCGCCAGCAGCCCGGAACAGGGTTCCGGCACCTTC. It yields the protein CASSPEQGSGTF.

Ten or more counts support this clonotype. The gene calls are TRBV29-1 and TRBJ2-5; 8 bases align to TRBD1. Germline V gene data show CDR1 as SQVTM and CDR2 as ANQGSEA. The CDR3 is made up of 13 amino acids. V shed 5 bases, J shed 7 bases, and the junction held 9 bases outside the gene matches. CDR3 sequence (DNA): TGCAGCGTTCAGAAGGACAGGGACGGGACCCAGTACTTC. Residues: CSVQKDRDGTQYF.

Comment on this clonotype: A much more abundant neighbour one base away suggests this may be a read error. This chain uses TRBV29-1 with TRBJ2-7; 10 bases map to TRBD1. Germline V lookup: CDR1 SQVTM, CDR2 ANQGSEA. The CDR3 loop spans 13 amino acids. The ends lost 7 bases at V and 1 base at J; junction bases unmatched: 4. The CDR3 coding sequence is TGCAGCGCGACAGGGGGCCTGTCCTACGAGCAGTACTTC. Its protein is CSATGGLSYEQYF.

This clonotype was detected many times. V usage is TRBV20-1 and J usage is TRBJ1-4; D gene ambiguous. The CDR3 runs to 15 residues. V lost 5 bases, J lost 8 bases, and 21 bases lay in between. Germline assignment: CDR1 DFQATT and CDR2 SNEGSKA (reference sequence). The CDR3 DNA reads as TGCAGTGCTGGGCATCCGGGATTAACAACGGAAAAACTGTTTTTT. Its translation is CSAGHPGLTTEKLFF.

CDR3 sequence (DNA): TGCAGCGTTGCGGTAGACAGCTACGAGCAGTACTTC. This codes for CSVAVDSYEQYF. The chain carries TRBV29-1 and TRBJ2-7; maybe TRBD1 (5 bases). CDR3 length: 12 amino acids. Per germline, CDR1 SQVTM and CDR2 ANQGSEA. V lost 4 bases and J lost 3, with 10 bases in between.

This clonotype came up many times. The chain employs TRBV4-1 and TRBJ2-3; D is unclear. This CDR3 has 14 residues. Germline V gives CDR1 MGHRA, CDR2 YSYEKL. V lost 0 bases, J lost 8 bases, and 12 bases lay in between. CDR3 nucleotide sequence: TGCGCCAGCAGCCAAGAACCCGGCCAGCGTACGCAGTATTTT. Translation: CASSQEPGQRTQYF.

The chain couples TRBV4-3 to TRBJ2-7; the match to TRBD2 covers 7 bases. Looked up from germline, CDR1 is LGHNA and CDR2 is YSLEER. The ends lost 0 bases at V and 2 bases at J; junction bases unmatched: 7. The CDR3 has 16 residues. The CDR3 is CASSQEVSGYTYEQYF. The CDR3 coding sequence is TGCGCCAGCAGCCAAGAGGTTAGCGGGTATACCTACGAGCAGTACTTC.

This clonotype has a count of ten or more. V gene TRBV29-1 combines with J gene TRBJ2-5; a possible D gene is TRBD2 (6 bases). V dropped 1 base and J dropped 5 bases, with 14 bases sitting between them. The CDR3 extends over 14 amino acids. Germline values: CDR1 SQVTM, CDR2 ANQGSEA. The CDR3 DNA reads as TGCAGCGTTGAAGGCGGGACCTTGAGGGAGACCCAGTACTTC. Protein sequence: CSVEGGTLRETQYF.

This clonotype came up a few times. This chain uses TRBV7-2 with TRBJ2-5; 15 bases are a match to TRBD2. Germline V gene lookup returns CDR1 SGHTA and CDR2 FQGNSA. V shed 3 bases and J 5 bases; nucleotides not matched to a gene: 4. CDR3 size: 16 residues. The CDR3 DNA follows: TGTGCCAGCAGCTTTCCTGGGACTAGCGGGAGGGAGACCCAGTACTTC. Translated, it gives CASSFPGTSGRETQYF.